This T cell receptor (beta chain) was identified during a study of brain T cells in children with intractable seizures. Time point reported: blood from clinic visit 5 months post-surgery; TSC patient then seizure free. Sequencing was limited to surgery cases with top T cell transcript signatures in brain tissue. Profiled with immunoSEQ multiplex PCR; TCRdb holds only in-frame clones, not every one. This sample carries about 340,000 clones, about 94% of them seen once, and the ten largest clones take roughly 6%. The V gene's germline CDR1 is MDHEN and CDR2 SYDVKM. The CDR3 has 14 amino acids. With 1 base removed from V and 2 bases from J, the gap between germline ends came to 7 bases. As to this clone: The target antigen is unknown.

Study-level results: Absence of clones before surgery may stem from lower sequencing depth. Viral specificity was inferred only from CDR3 similarity; HCMV serostatus was unknown.

The clonotype originates from a boy under two years old with tuberous sclerosis and intractable seizures. This specimen was peripheral blood, taken 5 to 6 months after surgery. The chain recombines TRBV28 with TRBJ2-3; D is ambiguous. The CDR3 loop is CASSLFAITDTQYF. As DNA, the CDR3 is TGTGCCAGCAGTTTATTTGCTATCACAGATACGCAGTATTTT.